The 27 T cell receptor beta chains listed next were all sequenced from one sample in a study of blood T cells in healthy people across ages (dated by TCRdb to about 2015). The protocol used for the library was 5' RACE. TCRdb names Illumina HiSeq 2500 as the instrument used. The second PCR ran for about 6 to 12 cycles and used a J-beta primer mix along with a sample-barcoded 5' primer. Through fastp at Q25 and MiXCR, TCRdb rebuilt clones from the public reads, retaining in-frame beta chains. Each CDR3 protein gets just one entry, which takes the most common genes and DNA from the rows behind it. In this sample the table shows over 950,000 distinct CDR3 sequences, around two fifths of which occur a single time. The ten largest clones take up around 14% of the sample. Sequencing was carried out using blood. All receptors derive from a man aged 18-30 years in good health.

The sample holds many counts of this clonotype. The rearrangement joins TRBV9 to TRBJ1-2, with 7 bases that match TRBD1. Trimming cost V 2 bases and J 6 bases; bases outside gene matches: 4. CDR1 is SGDLS and CDR2 is YYNGEE in the germline V gene. The CDR3 sequence is 13 residues long. This chain's CDR3 is CASSVDRVNGYTF. The CDR3 coding sequence is TGTGCCAGCAGCGTCGACAGGGTGAATGGCTACACCTTC.

This clonotype came up a few times. The rearrangement uses TRBV5-1 and TRBJ2-4, with TRBD2 matching over 8 bases. Germline V gene data show CDR1 as SGHRS and CDR2 as YFSETQ. The CDR3 runs to 14 residues. V was pared by 4 bases and J by 8 bases, with 8 bases of the junction left unmatched. The CDR3 is CASSISGGRDIQYF. CDR3 nucleotides: TGCGCCAGCAGCATCAGCGGGGGTCGAGACATTCAGTACTTC.

The chain has TRBV20-1 and TRBJ2-7, with 9 positions matching TRBD1. V shed 6 bases, J shed 5 bases, and the junction held 8 bases outside the gene matches. The CDR3 spans 13 residues. The germline gives CDR1 DFQATT, CDR2 SNEGSKA (reference sequence). The CDR3, as DNA: TGCAGTGCCAAGACAGGGGGGGCCCACGAGCAGTACTTC. Its protein is CSAKTGGAHEQYF.

On this clonotype: A much larger clone is a single base away; this may be a read error. The genes are TRBV27 and TRBJ2-1, with TRBD1 identical over 9 bases. CDR3 length: 17 residues. Germline V gene lookup returns CDR1 MNHEY and CDR2 SMNVEV (reference sequence). The CDR3, as DNA: TGTGCCAGCAGTTCTCACCCGGGACAGGGTACCTACAAGGAGCAGTTCTTC. It specifies CASSSHPGQGTYKEQFF.

V gene TRBV4-2 combines with J gene TRBJ2-3; no clear D gene. CDR1 and CDR2 (germline): LGHNA, YNFKEQ. The V end lost 0 bases, the J end lost 0 bases, and 7 bases lay between the germline ends. The length of the CDR3 is 15 residues. The CDR3 DNA reads as TGTGCCAGCAGCCAAGAATGGGTTAGCACAGATACGCAGTATTTT. Amino acid sequence: CASSQEWVSTDTQYF.

This clonotype was seen at least ten times. The gene calls are TRBV9 and TRBJ2-7; tentative D call: TRBD1 (5 bases). Looked up from germline, CDR1 is SGDLS and CDR2 is YYNGEE. Trimming shortened V by 3 bases and J by 6 bases, and 16 bases separated the two germline ends. This CDR3 contains 14 residues. The CDR3 loop reads CASSARDIEGEQYF. The DNA for the CDR3 is TGTGCCAGCAGCGCCAGGGATATTGAAGGCGAGCAGTACTTC.

This clonotype was seen at least ten times. The chain employs TRBV4-1 and TRBJ1-2; D call uncertain. CDR3 size: 16 residues. Germline values: CDR1 MGHRA, CDR2 YSYEKL. V lost 0 bases and J lost 4, with 15 bases in between. As DNA, the CDR3 is TGCGCCAGCAGCCAAGATTACAAAGAGGTGGTCTATGGCTACACCTTC. It specifies CASSQDYKEVVYGYTF.

This clonotype was seen a few times. This sequence joins TRBV4-1 and TRBJ2-5; the D is unclear. Germline V CDR1 and CDR2: MGHRA, YSYEKL. The CDR3 totals 16 residues. V was shortened by 0 bases and J by 2 bases, with 13 bases between the two germline ends. Here the CDR3 DNA reads TGCGCCAGCAGCCAAGATCGAGCAGGCCCTCAAGAGACCCAGTACTTC. This sequence encodes CASSQDRAGPQETQYF.

This chain joins TRBV7-8 and TRBJ1-2; 7 positions match TRBD1. This CDR3 has 15 residues. The junction had 6 bases not matched to a gene; V was cut back by 5 bases and J by 0 bases. CDR1 SGHVS and CDR2 FQNEAQ come from the germline V gene. The DNA for the CDR3 is TGTGCCAGCAGCCTTGGACAGGCTGCTAACTATGGCTACACCTTC. Residues: CASSLGQAANYGYTF.

This clonotype was seen ten or more times. The chain joins TRBV4-1 to TRBJ2-1, with 10 bases aligning to TRBD2. Germline V lookup: CDR1 MGHRA, CDR2 YSYEKL. The CDR3 covers 15 residues. J was trimmed by 5 bases and V by 2 bases; bases with no gene match: 3. CDR3 DNA sequence: TGCGCCAGCAGCCAAACTAGCGGGACAAACAATGAGCAGTTCTTC. Its translation is CASSQTSGTNNEQFF.

The J gene is TRBJ1-1, the V gene TRBV12-3 or TRBV12-4; D unclear. The V gene lost 5 bases and the J gene lost 0 bases, with 13 bases spanning the gap. This CDR3 has 15 residues. CDR3 sequence (DNA): TGTGCCAGCAGTCAGCATTCGGCGGTGAACACTGAAGCTTTCTTT. Protein sequence: CASSQHSAVNTEAFF.

The chain links TRBV27 to TRBJ2-7; D perhaps matches TRBD1 (6 bases). The germline CDR1 and CDR2 sequences are MNHEY and SMNVEV (reference sequence). The V and J ends lost 5 bases and 3 bases respectively, with 14 bases between them. CDR3 length: 14 amino acids. As DNA, the CDR3 is TGTGCCAGCAGTGCGACGGGACATTACTACGAGCAGTACTTC. It translates to CASSATGHYYEQYF.

Remarks on this clonotype: This may arise from a read error, as a much more abundant clone is one base away. The V and J genes are TRBV20-1 and TRBJ2-1; 7 bases map to TRBD2. J gave up 13 bases and V 1 base, and 22 bases lay outside the gene matches. The CDR3 length is 17 residues. CDR1 DFQATT and CDR2 SNEGSKA come from the germline V gene (reference sequence). Written as DNA, the CDR3 is TGCAGTGCTAGAGCGTCTCACCGGACTAGTACCGGAGAGACCCAGTTCTTC. Amino acid sequence: CSARASHRTSTGETQFF.

For this clonotype: At one boundary the junction diverges from the germline segment, which might be a read error. V gene TRBV10-3 combines with J gene TRBJ1-5; tentative D call: TRBD1 (6 bases). The germline V gene encodes CDR1 ENHRY and CDR2 SYGVKD. The CDR3 length is 12 residues. This CDR3 is CAVRGTNQPQHF. The CDR3 DNA sequence: TGTGCCGTCAGGGGAACCAATCAGCCCCAGCATTTT.

Only a few counts were recorded for this clonotype. V and J are TRBV2 and TRBJ1-5; no clear D gene. Germline CDR1 is SNHLY and CDR2 is FYNNEI. Trimming removed 6 bases at V and 0 bases at J, with 9 bases between. The CDR3 loop spans 14 amino acids. This chain's CDR3 is CASRGPVSNQPQHF. The CDR3 DNA sequence: TGTGCCAGCAGGGGCCCAGTTAGCAATCAGCCCCAGCATTTT.

This chain links TRBV27 with TRBJ2-1; D tentatively reads TRBD1 or TRBD2 (5 bases each). This CDR3 is built from 14 residues. Trimming removed 2 bases from V and 8 bases from J, with 13 bases in between. Looked up from germline, CDR1 is MNHEY and CDR2 is SMNVEV (reference sequence). DNA for the CDR3: TGTGCCAGCAGTTTACGGGGCGTCGGGGATGAGCAGTTCTTC. Its protein is CASSLRGVGDEQFF.

This chain links TRBV7-2 with TRBJ2-1, with TRBD2 as a possible D gene (7 bases). Trimming took 1 base from V and 3 from J, leaving 16 bases between them. The CDR3 contains 17 residues. Germline V gene lookup returns CDR1 SGHTA and CDR2 FQGNSA. CDR3 region: CASSLVAAGAFYNEQFF. CDR3 DNA sequence: TGTGCCAGCAGCTTAGTAGCTGCGGGGGCCTTCTACAATGAGCAGTTCTTC. The whole variable domain, filled in from reference TRBV7-2 and TRBJ2-1, reads GAGVSQSPSNKVTEKGKDVELRCDPISGHTALYWYRQSLGQGLEFLIYFQGNSAPDKSGLPSDRFSAERTGGSVSTLTIQRTQQEDSAVYLCASSLVAAGAFYNEQFFGPGTRLTVL.

The chain joins TRBV24-1 to TRBJ1-5, with a tentative D call TRBD1 (5 bases). The CDR3 loop spans 15 amino acids. Looked up from germline, CDR1 is KGHDR and CDR2 is SFDVKD. Trimming took 4 bases from V and 6 from J, leaving 15 bases between them. The CDR3 loop reads CATSDGAGVGQPQHF. CDR3 coding DNA: TGTGCCACCAGTGACGGGGCGGGGGTCGGTCAGCCCCAGCATTTT.

CDR3 nucleotide sequence: TGTGCCAGCAGCGTAGGGGTGGCGTCTACCAATGAGCAGTACTTC. It encodes CASSVGVASTNEQYF. V usage is TRBV9 and J usage is TRBJ2-5; D unclear. Germline CDR1 reads SGDLS; CDR2 reads YYNGEE. Between the trimmed V and J ends, which lost 0 bases and 11 bases, there was a span of 20 bases. There are 15 residues in the CDR3.

The chain couples TRBV7-2 to TRBJ1-2; maybe TRBD1 (5 bases). The CDR3 runs to 13 residues. V dropped 1 base and J dropped 8 bases, with 11 bases sitting between them. The germline gives CDR1 SGHTA, CDR2 FQGNSA. The CDR3 is CASSLGRVRGYTF. As DNA, the CDR3 is TGTGCCAGCAGCTTAGGCAGGGTGAGGGGCTACACCTTC.

The chain employs TRBV12-3 or TRBV12-4 and TRBJ1-5, with D possibly being TRBD1 (6 bases). Trimming took 3 bases from V and 4 from J, leaving 16 bases between them. CDR3 size: 16 residues. The CDR3 DNA reads TGTGCCAGCAGTTTGGGGGCAGGTTCGGGAAATCAGCCCCAGCATTTT. It specifies CASSLGAGSGNQPQHF.

As regards this clonotype: At one of its ends the junction is not consistent with the germline gene, which may arise from a read error. V usage is TRBV7-2 and J usage is TRBJ1-2, with a weak D call TRBD1 (6 bases). The CDR3 is 19 residues long. Germline V gene lookup returns CDR1 SGHTA and CDR2 FQGNSA. Here the CDR3 DNA reads TGTGCCAGCAGCTCCCGGGTTCGGGGGGGCCTCGGTATAAACTACGGCTACACCTTC. It encodes CASSSRVRGGLGINYGYTF.

This clonotype was recorded a few times. This chain joins TRBV5-1 and TRBJ1-4; D unclear. Germline CDR1 reads SGHRS; CDR2 reads YFSETQ. V shed 4 bases and J shed 11 bases, with 12 bases lying between them. The CDR3 spans 12 residues. The chain's CDR3 is CASSSALGKLFF. Here the CDR3 DNA reads TGCGCCAGCAGCAGTGCTTTGGGGAAACTGTTTTTT.

The table lists this clonotype with a few counts. V gene TRBV10-3 combines with J gene TRBJ1-2; D unresolved. Per the germline V gene, CDR1 is ENHRY and CDR2 is SYGVKD. Between the trimmed V and J ends, which lost 3 bases and 6 bases, there was a span of 11 bases. The CDR3 runs 13 residues. CDR3 residues: CAISEETPNGYTF. The CDR3 bases are TGTGCCATCAGTGAAGAAACCCCAAATGGCTACACCTTC.

This clonotype has just a few counts. The gene calls are TRBV20-1 and TRBJ1-2; TRBD1 matches at 7 bases. This CDR3 spans 13 amino acids. Unmatched junction bases numbered 10, after V lost 6 bases and J lost 6 bases. Germline-derived CDR1 and CDR2 are DFQATT and SNEGSKA (reference sequence). This chain's CDR3 is CSAKSKGGHGYTF. CDR3 coding DNA: TGCAGTGCCAAGAGTAAAGGGGGCCATGGCTACACCTTC.

The chain recombines TRBV12-3 or TRBV12-4 with TRBJ1-2, with D unresolved. This CDR3 is 15 amino acids long. V was cut by 5 bases and J by 2 bases, with 15 bases left in between. The CDR3 reads CASSTRHDKNYGYTF. Written as DNA, the CDR3 is TGTGCCAGCAGTACCCGACATGACAAGAACTATGGCTACACCTTC.

The table lists this clonotype with a few counts. The V gene is TRBV7-8, the J gene TRBJ2-3; TRBD1 or TRBD2 may be the D gene (5 bases each). V lost 4 bases, J lost 3 bases, and 17 bases lay in between. CDR3 length: 16 amino acids. Germline V CDR1 and CDR2: SGHVS, FQNEAQ. CDR3 amino acids: CASSSTRDVETDTQYF. CDR3 sequence (DNA): TGTGCCAGCAGCTCGACCAGGGACGTGGAGACAGATACGCAGTATTTT.